What follows are 28 T cell receptor beta chains derived from one specimen sequenced in a study of blood T cell repertoires in COVID-19. The method was immunoSEQ multiplex PCR; TCRdb's version includes in-frame clones alone and lacks a portion of them. The sample has under 250,000 clones, over 80% seen once. Sequenced input: peripheral blood. Every receptor here comes from a man in his forties or fifties with acute or convalescent COVID-19.

This chain connects TRBV10-3 to TRBJ1-2; 9 positions agree with TRBD1. Unmatched junction bases numbered 9, after V lost 6 bases and J lost 4 bases. Germline V gene data show CDR1 as ENHRY and CDR2 as SYGVKD. The CDR3 contains 15 residues. The CDR3 sequence: CAIRLGQGASYGYTF. The DNA of the CDR3 is TGTGCCATCAGGTTGGGACAGGGAGCTTCCTATGGCTACACCTTC.

This clone has a handful of counts. The V and J genes are TRBV6-6 and TRBJ2-2; TRBD2 might be the D (6 bases). V gave up 6 bases and J gave up 6 bases, with 17 bases separating them. Germline lookup yields CDR1 MNHNY and CDR2 SVGAGI (reference sequence). CDR3 length: 15 amino acids. The CDR3 here is CASSRDSWSPGELFF. CDR3 bases: TGTGCCAGCAGCCGGGACTCATGGAGCCCCGGGGAGCTGTTTTTT.

The rearrangement uses TRBV27 and TRBJ1-6; 9 positions agree with TRBD1. CDR3 length equals 16 residues. V lost 5 bases, J lost 2 bases, and 4 bases stayed unmatched. CDR1 is MNHEY, CDR2 SMNVEV, per germline (reference sequence). CDR3 coding DNA: TGTGCCAGCAGTCCTCGGACAGGGGCCTATAATTCACCCCTCCACTTT. Amino acid sequence: CASSPRTGAYNSPLHF.

Here the CDR3 reads CASSVEGASGNTIYF. CDR3 sequence (DNA): TGTGCCAGCAGTGTCGAGGGGGCCTCTGGAAACACCATATATTTT. The chain couples TRBV2 to TRBJ1-3, with 7 bases fitting TRBD1. V shed 4 bases and J 0 bases; nucleotides not matched to a gene: 3. The CDR3 length is 15 residues. Germline lookup yields CDR1 SNHLY and CDR2 FYNNEI.

The CDR3: CASSRPGTSGRAYEQYF. The DNA of the CDR3 is TGTGCCAGCAGCCGTCCCGGGACTAGCGGGAGGGCCTACGAGCAGTACTTC. V is TRBV14 and J is TRBJ2-7; 16 bases fit TRBD2. With V trimmed by 4 bases and J by 2 bases, 5 bases remained unmatched. The CDR3 contains 17 residues. Germline V gives CDR1 SGHDN, CDR2 FVKESK.

V is TRBV10-2 and J is TRBJ2-7; TRBD1 is a possible D gene (5 bases). Germline lookup yields CDR1 WSHSY and CDR2 SAAADI. The CDR3 spans 17 residues. The V and J ends lost 0 bases and 2 bases respectively, with 17 bases between them. The CDR3 sequence is CASSESAETGHPYEQYF. The CDR3 nucleotides are TGCGCCAGCAGTGAGTCGGCAGAGACCGGACACCCCTACGAGCAGTACTTC.

V gene TRBV5-1 combines with J gene TRBJ2-5; 11 bases fit TRBD2. Trimming took 4 bases from V and 5 from J; bases not matched to a gene: 4. Per germline, CDR1 SGHRS and CDR2 YFSETQ. This CDR3 region has 14 residues. The CDR3 nucleotides read TGCGCCAGCAGCCCGGTAGCGGGAGGGGAGACCCAGTACTTC. Translated, it gives CASSPVAGGETQYF.

This clone came up once. The chain recombines TRBV6-5 with TRBJ2-2, with TRBD1 matching 10 bases. CDR3 length equals 15 residues. V lost 6 bases and J lost 7; bases outside the gene matches: 8. CDR1 is MNHEY, CDR2 SVGAGI, per germline. The CDR3 coding sequence is TGTGCCAGCAGGTCGGACAGGGGGGCGCGCGGGGAGCTGTTTTTT. Amino acid sequence: CASRSDRGARGELFF.

V is TRBV4-2 and J is TRBJ1-1; D gene unclear. The germline V gene has CDR1 LGHNA and CDR2 YNFKEQ. V lost 4 bases and J lost 5, with 11 bases in between. This CDR3 spans 13 amino acids. The CDR3 DNA is TGTGCCAGCAGCCTACTAATCGAGACTGAAGCTTTCTTT. It translates to CASSLLIETEAFF.

The chain recombines TRBV27 with TRBJ1-5, with D perhaps TRBD1 (5 bases). The CDR3 has 14 residues. V gave up 2 bases and J gave up 5 bases, with 10 bases separating them. Germline V gene sequence: CDR1 MNHEY, CDR2 SMNVEV (reference sequence). This CDR3 is CASSLRQGDQPQHF. CDR3 sequence (DNA): TGTGCCAGCAGTTTACGGCAGGGCGATCAGCCCCAGCATTTT.

The chain carries TRBV19 and TRBJ1-1; 8 bases fit TRBD1. The CDR3 consists of 16 residues. V lost 4 bases to trimming and J lost 0 bases; unmatched junction nucleotides: 7. CDR1 is LNHDA, CDR2 SQIVND, per germline (reference sequence). The CDR3 DNA is TGTGCCAGTAGTAAGGGGACAGGTATTATGAACACTGAAGCTTTCTTT. Its translation: CASSKGTGIMNTEAFF. Looking up the rest from reference TRBV19 and TRBJ1-1 gives the full variable domain: DGGITQSPKYLFRKEGQNVTLSCEQNLNHDAMYWYRQDPGQGLRLIYYSQIVNDFQKGDIAEGYSVSREKKESFPLTVTSAQKNPTAFYLCASSKGTGIMNTEAFFGQGTRLTVV.

The chain recombines TRBV9 with TRBJ1-2; 11 nucleotides align to TRBD1. V dropped 4 bases and J dropped 4; count of bases not matched to a gene: 9. CDR1 is SGDLS, CDR2 YYNGEE, per germline. The CDR3 totals 16 residues. CDR3 sequence: CASSNSPDRGLYGYTF. DNA of the CDR3: TGTGCCAGCAGCAATTCCCCGGACAGGGGGCTCTATGGCTACACCTTC.

This chain joins TRBV29-1 and TRBJ1-5; maybe TRBD1 (6 bases). The CDR3 has 13 amino acids. Germline V CDR1 and CDR2: SQVTM, ANQGSEA. V gave up 6 bases and J gave up 4 bases, with 13 bases separating them. In DNA, the CDR3 is TGCAGCGTGCGACAGGACGAGAATCAGCCCCAGCATTTT. It specifies CSVRQDENQPQHF.

The chain combines TRBV27 with TRBJ1-6; D remains ambiguous. The CDR3 has 14 residues. CDR1 is MNHEY, CDR2 SMNVEV, per germline (reference sequence). Trimming took off 6 bases at V and 8 bases at J, with 14 bases between the two ends. CDR3 nucleotide sequence: TGTGCCAGCAGAGCAGGAACGAGGGATTCACCCCTCCACTTT. This sequence encodes CASRAGTRDSPLHF.

In its sample, this clone was seen once. The rearrangement joins TRBV5-1 to TRBJ2-3; D is possibly TRBD2 (6 bases). Germline V CDR1 and CDR2: SGHRS, YFSETQ. The CDR3 has 15 amino acids. Trimming pared 0 bases from V and 4 bases from J, leaving 12 bases between. In nucleotides, the CDR3 is TGCGCCAGCAGCTTGGAGGGTAGCGGCGCAGATACGCAGTATTTT. Its translation is CASSLEGSGADTQYF. The variable domain in full, with the rest retrieved from reference TRBV5-1 and TRBJ2-3, is KAGVTQTPRYLIKTRGQQVTLSCSPISGHRSVSWYQQTPGQGLQFLFEYFSETQRNKGNFPGRFSGRQFSNSRSEMNVSTLELGDSALYLCASSLEGSGADTQYFGPGTRLTVL.

The gene calls are TRBV7-2 and TRBJ1-2; D not resolved. The CDR3 consists of 13 residues. Per the germline V gene, CDR1 is SGHTA and CDR2 is FQGNSA. V gave up 8 bases and J gave up 5 bases, with 15 bases separating them. The CDR3 loop is CASAGSSEYGYTF. CDR3 DNA: TGTGCCAGCGCCGGGTCCAGCGAATATGGCTACACCTTC.

This clone occurred a few times. The chain combines TRBV19 with TRBJ2-1; D is undetermined. This CDR3 spans 12 amino acids. The germline V gene encodes CDR1 LNHDA and CDR2 SQIVND (reference sequence). The ends were cut back, 3 bases at V and 8 bases at J, with 8 bases in the middle. CDR3 sequence reads: CASSIGLDEQFF. The CDR3 region has the DNA TGTGCCAGTAGTATCGGTTTGGATGAGCAGTTCTTC.

This rearrangement joins TRBV4-1 to TRBJ1-2; 7 positions match TRBD1. The V gene's germline CDR1 is MGHRA and CDR2 YSYEKL. Trimming cost V 4 bases and J 2 bases; bases outside gene matches: 7. The CDR3 contains 15 residues. CDR3 protein: CASSPADRPNYGYTF. The CDR3, as DNA: TGCGCCAGCAGCCCGGCGGACAGGCCAAACTATGGCTACACCTTC.

The chain combines TRBV6-5 with TRBJ2-3; 8 bases are shared with TRBD2. After removal of 2 bases from V and 5 bases from J, the junction contained 6 bases not matched to a gene. Germline V gene lookup returns CDR1 MNHEY and CDR2 SVGAGI. There are 15 residues in the CDR3. The CDR3 spells CASSYGAGGGDTQYF. For the CDR3, the DNA is TGTGCCAGCAGTTACGGGGCGGGAGGAGGAGATACGCAGTATTTT.

This chain links TRBV11-2 with TRBJ2-3; D remains unclear. Germline CDR1 SGHAT, CDR2 FQNNGV. Trimming pared 2 bases from V and 6 bases from J, leaving 12 bases between. The CDR3 runs to 14 residues. Here the CDR3 DNA reads TGTGCCAGCAGCTTAATACGAGAGTCCGATACGCAGTATTTT. It codes for CASSLIRESDTQYF.

The rearrangement uses TRBV5-1 and TRBJ1-2, with a weak D call TRBD1 (5 bases). The germline gives CDR1 SGHRS, CDR2 YFSETQ. Trimming took 0 bases from V and 5 from J, leaving 11 bases between them. This CDR3 is 14 amino acids long. DNA of the CDR3: TGCGCCAGCAGCTTGGTCGGCAGGGAATATGGCTACACCTTC. As protein: CASSLVGREYGYTF.

This clone was seen once. V gene TRBV11-3 combines with J gene TRBJ2-5, with TRBD1 matching 7 bases. The CDR3 runs to 14 residues. Losses at the gene ends were 5 bases for V and 7 bases for J; bases not matched to a gene: 10. Germline-derived CDR1 and CDR2 are SGHNT and YENEEA. CDR3 sequence: CASSTGTEPGTQYF. CDR3 DNA: TGTGCCAGCAGCACCGGGACAGAGCCTGGGACCCAGTACTTC.

The sample holds one count of this clone. The V and J genes are TRBV19 and TRBJ2-2; 7 bases fit TRBD1. The CDR3 spans 15 residues. Per the germline V gene, CDR1 is LNHDA and CDR2 is SQIVND (reference sequence). V lost 4 bases and J lost 1; bases outside the gene matches: 3. CDR3 sequence: CASSTRQGNTGELFF. The CDR3 nucleotides are TGTGCCAGTAGTACCCGACAGGGGAACACCGGGGAGCTGTTTTTT.

The chain links TRBV7-6 to TRBJ2-2, with D tentatively TRBD1 (6 bases). Per the germline V gene, CDR1 is SGHVS and CDR2 is FNYEAQ. This CDR3 is built from 15 residues. Trimming removed 5 bases at V and 1 base at J, with 11 bases between. CDR3 coding DNA: TGTGCCAGCAGCGCGACGACAGGGAACACCGGGGAGCTGTTTTTT. As protein: CASSATTGNTGELFF.

The V gene is TRBV4-1, the J gene TRBJ2-3, with TRBD2 matching over 13 bases. The CDR3 covers 19 residues. J lost 8 bases, V lost 1 base, and 15 bases had no gene match. CDR1 and CDR2 (germline): MGHRA, YSYEKL. The DNA for the CDR3 is TGCGCCAGCAGCCAAGCTCAGGGTACCCCGGGACTAGCGGGGTTTACGCAGTATTTT. Protein sequence: CASSQAQGTPGLAGFTQYF.

The V gene is TRBV7-9, the J gene TRBJ1-6, with 7 positions matching TRBD1. This CDR3 comprises 13 residues. Germline values: CDR1 SEHNR, CDR2 FQNEAQ (reference sequence). The CDR3 DNA follows: TGTGCAGGGGCACAGGGGCGGGATTCACCCCTCCACTTT. This translates into CAGAQGRDSPLHF. Drawing the rest from reference TRBV7-9 and TRBJ1-6, the complete variable domain is DTGVSQNPRHKITKRGQNVTFRCDPISEHNRLYWYRQTLGQGPEFLTYFQNEAQLEKSRLLSDRFSAERPKGSFSTLEIQRTEQGDSAMYLCAGAQGRDSPLHFGNGTRLTVT.

V gene TRBV5-6 combines with J gene TRBJ2-7; no reliable D call. Germline-derived CDR1 and CDR2 are SGHDT and YYEEEE. The CDR3 totals 11 residues. Trimming shortened V by 3 bases and J by 4 bases, and 5 bases separated the two germline ends. The CDR3 nucleotides read TGTGCCAGCAGCTCCCAATACGAGCAGTACTTC. The encoded protein is CASSSQYEQYF.

The chain employs TRBV7-2 and TRBJ2-2; tentatively, D is TRBD2 (6 bases). Germline V gene lookup returns CDR1 SGHTA and CDR2 FQGNSA. Trimming stripped 5 bases from V and 0 bases from J, with 13 bases between. CDR3 size: 16 residues. The DNA of the CDR3 is TGTGCCAGCAGCCGGGAGCACTCATCGAACACCGGGGAGCTGTTTTTT. Residues: CASSREHSSNTGELFF.